These 18 T cell receptor beta chains originate from one sample sequenced in a study of T cell repertoires in cytomegalovirus infection. TCRdb fed the reads into MiXCR, producing one record per CDR3 protein. The sample shows some 450,000 distinct CDR3 sequences, roughly 30% of them seen only once. Sequenced material: PBMCs. The receptors shown here come from a human donor in good health (CMV status not recorded). Some clones in this sample may be carry-over from other donors' samples.

This clonotype was counted many times. The chain joins TRBV7-2 to TRBJ1-5; a possible D gene is TRBD1 (6 bases). The CDR3 spans 16 residues. The germline V gene has CDR1 SGHTA and CDR2 FQGNSA. Trimming pared 3 bases from V and 0 bases from J, leaving 12 bases between. CDR3 region: CASSLERGGSNQPQHF. The CDR3 DNA reads TGTGCCAGCAGCTTGGAGAGGGGGGGTAGCAATCAGCCCCAGCATTTT.

There are a few counts of this clonotype. The V and J genes are TRBV7-9 and TRBJ2-2; 9 nucleotides align to TRBD2. CDR1 SEHNR and CDR2 FQNEAQ come from the germline V gene (reference sequence). There are 13 residues in the CDR3. Trimming cost V 9 bases and J 6 bases; bases outside gene matches: 5. CDR3 nucleotides: TGTGCCAGTGGACTAGCGAGGGCCGGGGAGCTGTTTTTT. Protein product: CASGLARAGELFF.

There are many counts of this clonotype. The chain carries TRBV7-9 and TRBJ1-4; TRBD1 is a possible D gene (5 bases). The CDR3 length is 16 residues. V dropped 4 bases and J dropped 8 bases, with 20 bases sitting between them. Germline CDR1 SEHNR, CDR2 FQNEAQ (reference sequence). The CDR3 protein is CASSSQSDSQREKLFF. The CDR3 coding sequence is TGTGCCAGCAGCTCCCAATCCGACAGTCAGAGGGAAAAACTGTTTTTT.

This clonotype was found a few times. The V call is TRBV10-2, the J call TRBJ1-5; the D gene is possibly TRBD1 (5 bases). Germline V gives CDR1 WSHSY, CDR2 SAAADI. This CDR3 spans 15 amino acids. Trimming removed 8 bases at V and 8 bases at J, with 22 bases between. CDR3 nucleotide sequence: TGCGCCAGCCAAGGAAAGGGCACGCTAGGGGAGCCCCAGCATTTT. This sequence encodes CASQGKGTLGEPQHF.

This clonotype was detected a few times. The chain has TRBV6-1 and TRBJ1-5; no reliable D call. The germline gives CDR1 MNHNS, CDR2 SASEGT. This CDR3 contains 14 residues. The V end lost 3 bases, the J end lost 1 base, and 7 bases lay between the germline ends. The CDR3 sequence is CASSEDGSNQPQHF. DNA of the CDR3: TGTGCCAGCAGTGAGGACGGGAGCAATCAGCCCCAGCATTTT.

This clonotype has at least ten counts. The chain carries TRBV7-6 and TRBJ1-6; no reliable D call. V shed 3 bases and J shed 8 bases, with 8 bases lying between them. The CDR3 has 13 residues. CDR1 and CDR2 (germline): SGHVS, FNYEAQ. The CDR3 sequence is CASSFDGYSPLHF. CDR3 coding DNA: TGTGCCAGCAGCTTTGACGGGTATTCACCCCTCCACTTT.

Concerning this clonotype: Since no conserved phenylalanine or tryptophan closes the CDR3, a read error is the likely cause. V usage is TRBV4-1 and J usage is TRBJ2-1; 11 bases line up with TRBD2. The CDR3 extends over 19 amino acids. V shed 0 bases and J 0 bases; nucleotides not matched to a gene: 7. Germline V CDR1 and CDR2: MGHRA, YSYEKL. CDR3 nucleotide sequence: TGCGCCAGCAGCCAAGAGGCTAGCGGGGGGTCGAGCTCCTACAATGAGCAGTTCTTA. Its protein product is CASSQEASGGSSSYNEQFL.

This clonotype came up many times. This chain uses TRBV7-9 with TRBJ2-7, with 9 bases identical to TRBD1. CDR1 and CDR2 from the germline V gene are SEHNR and FQNEAQ (reference sequence). The CDR3 is 15 residues long. V dropped 5 bases and J dropped 5; count of bases not matched to a gene: 10. This CDR3 reads CASSTRDRVSDEQYF. The CDR3, as DNA: TGTGCCAGCAGCACGAGGGACAGGGTGAGCGACGAGCAGTACTTC.

This clonotype was counted a few times. V usage is TRBV29-1 and J usage is TRBJ1-2; perhaps TRBD1 as D (5 bases). Trimming took off 8 bases at V and 8 bases at J, with 15 bases between the two ends. This CDR3 spans 11 amino acids. Germline V gene data show CDR1 as SQVTM and CDR2 as ANQGSEA. The CDR3 sequence is CSPGGVEGYTF. In DNA form, the CDR3 reads TGCAGCCCGGGAGGGGTTGAGGGCTACACCTTC.

J is TRBJ1-1 and V is TRBV28; D is unresolved. Trimming removed 8 bases from V and 0 bases from J, with 10 bases in between. CDR1 is MDHEN, CDR2 SYDVKM, per germline. The CDR3 is made up of 13 amino acids. The CDR3 loop is CASGWSLNTEAFF. The DNA of the CDR3 is TGTGCCAGCGGTTGGTCCCTGAACACTGAAGCTTTCTTT.

The chain is built from TRBV7-9 and TRBJ1-4; the D is unclear. The V gene lost 3 bases and the J gene lost 5 bases, with 13 bases spanning the gap. In germline, CDR1 is SEHNR, CDR2 FQNEAQ (reference sequence). This CDR3 spans 15 amino acids. Written as DNA, the CDR3 is TGTGCCAGCAGCTTCTCTCAGAACAAGAATGAAAAACTGTTTTTT. This gives the protein CASSFSQNKNEKLFF.

Remarks on this clonotype: A much larger clone lies a single base off, so this may be a read error. This chain links TRBV7-2 with TRBJ2-2; D is undetermined. Germline lookup yields CDR1 SGHTA and CDR2 FQGNSA. Trimming left V 4 bases short and J 3 bases short, with 12 bases between. CDR3 length: 15 amino acids. CDR3 nucleotides: TGTGCCAGCAGCTGTAGGCAGGATTACACCGGGGAGCTGTTTTTT. Its protein is CASSCRQDYTGELFF. The complete variable domain, with remaining parts taken from reference TRBV7-2 and TRBJ2-2, reads GAGVSQSPSNKVTEKGKDVELRCDPISGHTALYWYRQSLGQGLEFLIYFQGNSAPDKSGLPSDRFSAERTGGSVSTLTIQRTQQEDSAVYLCASSCRQDYTGELFFGEGSRLTVL.

This clonotype has just a few counts. This chain links TRBV7-8 with TRBJ2-1, with D hard to call. The germline V gene has CDR1 SGHVS and CDR2 FQNEAQ. Between the trimmed V and J ends, which lost 1 base and 6 bases, there was a span of 16 bases. The CDR3 spans 16 residues. CDR3 protein: CASSLEGPPTGNEQFF. The CDR3 DNA reads TGTGCCAGCAGCTTAGAGGGTCCCCCCACCGGCAATGAGCAGTTCTTC.

CDR3 DNA: TGTGCCAGCAGCTTTAGTCCCGGGACTAGCGGGGGGGACGAGCAGTACTTC. Its protein is CASSFSPGTSGGDEQYF. The V and J genes are TRBV7-2 and TRBJ2-7; 16 bases are a match to TRBD2. Germline values: CDR1 SGHTA, CDR2 FQGNSA. The CDR3 contains 17 residues. J was trimmed by 5 bases and V by 3 bases; bases with no gene match: 7.

The chain carries TRBV4-3 and TRBJ1-4, with 7 nucleotides matching TRBD1. Germline trimming cut 1 base from V and 7 bases from J; bases unmatched to any gene: 12. The V gene's germline CDR1 is LGHNA and CDR2 YSLEER. CDR3 length equals 17 residues. CDR3 bases: TGCGCCAGCAGCCAAGCTTCCCCCGGGACAGTAGGTGAAAAACTGTTTTTT. It is translated as CASSQASPGTVGEKLFF.

The V and J genes are TRBV15 and TRBJ2-3; tentatively, D is TRBD2 (5 bases). The V end was cut by 0 bases, the J end by 2 bases, with 12 bases between. CDR3 length: 16 amino acids. The V gene's germline CDR1 is LNHNV and CDR2 YYDKDF (reference sequence). CDR3 loop: CATSRDVGGYTDTQYF. The CDR3 coding sequence is TGTGCCACCAGCAGAGATGTAGGCGGGTACACAGATACGCAGTATTTT.

Points on this clonotype: No conserved phenylalanine or tryptophan is present at the end of the CDR3, so a read error is the likely explanation. The V gene is TRBV7-2, the J gene TRBJ1-2, with TRBD1 as a possible D gene (5 bases). Per the germline V gene, CDR1 is SGHTA and CDR2 is FQGNSA. The CDR3 spans 16 residues. The CDR3 reads CDSSVIMRGGTYGYTS. CDR3 sequence (DNA): TGTGACAGCAGCGTAATTATGCGGGGGGGGACCTATGGCTACACCTCC.

The chain links TRBV19 to TRBJ2-1; 10 bases map to TRBD2. CDR3 length: 16 residues. The V segment lost 4 bases and the J segment 4 bases; nucleotides outside the gene matches: 7. CDR1 is LNHDA and CDR2 is SQIVND in the germline V gene (reference sequence). The CDR3 DNA follows: TGTGCCAGTAGTAGAGCCCAGCGGGGGGGTTACAATGAGCAGTTCTTC. It codes for CASSRAQRGGYNEQFF.